Shown below are 7 T cell receptor beta chains from a single sample sequenced in a study of early T cells in non-severe SARS-CoV-2 infection. From the 5' RACE reads, TCRdb called clonotypes with MiXCR, one entry per CDR3 protein. The sample has 75,000 to 90,000 distinct CDR3 sequences; more than 9% are singletons. This sample comprised whole blood, obtained at baseline. The receptors originated from an adult who was a healthcare worker with PCR-confirmed SARS-CoV-2 infection or an uninfected control (not recorded which).

This clonotype was seen at least ten times. The rearrangement links TRBV10-3 to TRBJ2-5; the match to TRBD2 covers 7 bases. The CDR3 is 16 residues long. The V segment lost 10 bases and the J segment 0 bases; nucleotides outside the gene matches: 14. Germline V gives CDR1 ENHRY, CDR2 SYGVKD. The CDR3 sequence: CATTSGTSGDQETQYF. The CDR3 bases are TGTGCCACTACGAGCGGGACTTCGGGAGACCAAGAGACCCAGTACTTC.

For this clonotype: A much larger clone is a single base away; this may be a read error. The V call is TRBV20-1, the J call TRBJ2-1; D is ambiguous. The V gene lost 4 bases and the J gene lost 7 bases, with 8 bases spanning the gap. Germline lookup yields CDR1 DFQATT and CDR2 SNEGSKA (reference sequence). The CDR3 covers 11 residues. CDR3: CSATRVNEQFF. CDR3 nucleotide sequence: TGCAGTGCTACCCGGGTAAATGAGCAGTTCTTC.

At least ten counts were recorded for this clonotype. This chain's CDR3 is CAGHEQGTEAFF. The CDR3, as DNA: TGTGCCGGCCACGAACAGGGAACTGAAGCTTTCTTT. V is TRBV14 and J is TRBJ1-1, with D perhaps TRBD1 (6 bases). CDR1 and CDR2 from the germline V gene are SGHDN and FVKESK. The CDR3 totals 12 residues. Trimming removed 11 bases from V and 5 bases from J, with 15 bases in between.

This clonotype was seen a handful of times. The chain is built from TRBV7-2 and TRBJ2-5; D is unclear. Germline V gene sequence: CDR1 SGHTA, CDR2 FQGNSA. Trimming removed 0 bases from V and 5 bases from J, with 10 bases in between. The CDR3 consists of 14 residues. The CDR3: CASSLAAFTETQYF. The DNA of the CDR3 is TGTGCCAGCAGCTTAGCGGCCTTTACGGAGACCCAGTACTTC.

This rearrangement joins TRBV7-8 to TRBJ2-7; tentative D call: TRBD1 (5 bases). Germline V gene lookup returns CDR1 SGHVS and CDR2 FQNEAQ. V lost 0 bases to trimming and J lost 2 bases, with 11 bases between them. The CDR3 consists of 15 residues. CDR3 sequence: CASSLAHRLPYEQYF. CDR3 sequence (DNA): TGTGCCAGCAGCTTAGCGCACAGGCTACCCTACGAGCAGTACTTC.

In DNA form, the CDR3 reads TGCGCCAGCAGCCTGACAGGACCTCACTCTGGAAACACCATATATTTT. It translates to CASSLTGPHSGNTIYF. The chain carries TRBV5-1 and TRBJ1-3; D may be TRBD1 (6 bases). Germline lookup yields CDR1 SGHRS and CDR2 YFSETQ. The germline V and J ends were trimmed by 4 bases and 0 bases, with 14 bases remaining between them. The CDR3 runs 16 residues. The full variable domain, its missing parts supplied by reference TRBV5-1 and TRBJ1-3, is KAGVTQTPRYLIKTRGQQVTLSCSPISGHRSVSWYQQTPGQGLQFLFEYFSETQRNKGNFPGRFSGRQFSNSRSEMNVSTLELGDSALYLCASSLTGPHSGNTIYFGEGSWLTVV.

This clonotype showed up many times. The chain uses TRBV30 and TRBJ2-2; 11 bases fit TRBD2. Germline assignment: CDR1 GTSNPN and CDR2 SVGIG (reference sequence). J gave up 0 bases and V 7 bases, and 7 bases lay outside the gene matches. The CDR3 length is 16 residues. CDR3 coding DNA: TGTGCCTCCCCGGTACTAGCGGGAGCGAACACCGGGGAGCTGTTTTTT. Its translation: CASPVLAGANTGELFF. The variable domain in full, with the rest retrieved from reference TRBV30 and TRBJ2-2, is SQTIHQWPATLVQPVGSPLSLECTVEGTSNPNLYWYRQAAGRGLQLLFYSVGIGQISSEVPQNLSASRPQDRQFILSSKKLLLSDSGFYLCASPVLAGANTGELFFGEGSRLTVL.